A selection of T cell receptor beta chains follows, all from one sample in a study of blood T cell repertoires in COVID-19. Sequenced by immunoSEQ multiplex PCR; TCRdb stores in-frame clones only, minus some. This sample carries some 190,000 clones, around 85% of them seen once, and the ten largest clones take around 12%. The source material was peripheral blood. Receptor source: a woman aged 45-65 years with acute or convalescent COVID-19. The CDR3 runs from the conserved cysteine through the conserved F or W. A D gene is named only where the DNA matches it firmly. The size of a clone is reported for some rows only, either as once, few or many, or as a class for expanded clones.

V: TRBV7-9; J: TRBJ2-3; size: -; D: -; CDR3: CASSFLSTDTQYF
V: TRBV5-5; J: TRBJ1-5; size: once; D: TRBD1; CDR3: CASSWGTGVSPQHF
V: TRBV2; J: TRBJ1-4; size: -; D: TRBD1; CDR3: CASSVLGQATNEKLFF
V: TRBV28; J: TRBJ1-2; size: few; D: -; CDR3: CASSLALYGYTF
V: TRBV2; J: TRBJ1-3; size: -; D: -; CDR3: CASNSGNTIYF
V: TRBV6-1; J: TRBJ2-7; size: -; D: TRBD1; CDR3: CASSEPGQGTYEQYF
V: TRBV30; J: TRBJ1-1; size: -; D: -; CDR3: CAWSVGRGTEAFF
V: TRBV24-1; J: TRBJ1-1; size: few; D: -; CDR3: CATSDPNSRGSMNTEAFF
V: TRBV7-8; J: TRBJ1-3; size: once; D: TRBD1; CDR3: CASSFRDSATSGNTIYF
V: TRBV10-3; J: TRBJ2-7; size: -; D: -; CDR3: CAISESSGRGDPYEQYF
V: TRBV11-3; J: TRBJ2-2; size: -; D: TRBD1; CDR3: CASSSNSRQGWYTGELFF
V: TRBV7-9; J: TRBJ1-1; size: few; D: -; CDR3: CASSSARQNTEAFF
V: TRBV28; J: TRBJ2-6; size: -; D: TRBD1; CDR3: CASGQGITGANVLTF
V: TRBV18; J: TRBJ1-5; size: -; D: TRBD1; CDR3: CASSSLPGQSSNQPQHF
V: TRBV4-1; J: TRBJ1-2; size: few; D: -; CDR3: CASSQDQGIPLSGYTF
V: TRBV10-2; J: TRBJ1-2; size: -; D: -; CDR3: CASTLTGNGYTF
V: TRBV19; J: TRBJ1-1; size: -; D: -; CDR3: CASTLQSLMNTEAFF
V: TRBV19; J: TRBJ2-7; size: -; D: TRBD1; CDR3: CASSTGYGVYEQYF
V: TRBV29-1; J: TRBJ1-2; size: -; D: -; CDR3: CSVDGRRDFESNYGYTF
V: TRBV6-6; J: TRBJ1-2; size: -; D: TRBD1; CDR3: CASSPRDRGNYGYTF
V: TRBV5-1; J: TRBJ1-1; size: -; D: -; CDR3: CASSPQVGSTEAFF
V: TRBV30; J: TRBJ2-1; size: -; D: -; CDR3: CAWSFKLVQFF
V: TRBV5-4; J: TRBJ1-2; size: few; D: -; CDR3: CASSLDRNYGYTF
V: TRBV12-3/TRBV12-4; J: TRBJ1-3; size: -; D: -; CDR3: CASSLTAGNTIYF
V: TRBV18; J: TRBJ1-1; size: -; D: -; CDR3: CASSPVRADTEAFF
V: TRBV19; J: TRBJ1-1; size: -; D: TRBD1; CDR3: CASRPGTGSNTEAFF
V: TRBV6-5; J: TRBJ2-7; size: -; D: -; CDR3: CASRTVTGSAYEQYF
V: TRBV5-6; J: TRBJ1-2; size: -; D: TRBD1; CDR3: CASSLAGTGRVGYTF
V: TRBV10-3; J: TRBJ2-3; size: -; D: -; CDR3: CAIKQTTAAGDTQYF